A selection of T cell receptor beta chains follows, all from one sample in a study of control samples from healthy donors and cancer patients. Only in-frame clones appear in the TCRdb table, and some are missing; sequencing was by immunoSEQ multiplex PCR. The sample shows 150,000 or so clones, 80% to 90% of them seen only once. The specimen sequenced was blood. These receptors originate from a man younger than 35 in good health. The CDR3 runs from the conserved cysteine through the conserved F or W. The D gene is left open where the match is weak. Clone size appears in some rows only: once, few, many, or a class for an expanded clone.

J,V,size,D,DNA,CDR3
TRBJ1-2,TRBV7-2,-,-,TGTGCCAGCGCAGCTCCCCAGGGTGGCTACACCTTC,CASAAPQGGYTF
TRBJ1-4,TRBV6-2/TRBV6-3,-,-,TGTGCCAGCAGTCAACTTGAGGGAACAACTAATGAAAAACTGTTTTTT,CASSQLEGTTNEKLFF
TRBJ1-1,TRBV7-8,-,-,TGTGCCAGCAGTGGCCGGGGGGAAGGACGTCGGAACACTGAAGCTTTCTTT,CASSGRGEGRRNTEAFF
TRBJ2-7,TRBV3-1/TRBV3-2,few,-,TGTGCCAGCAGCCAAGATGAAGGCACCTACGAGCAGTACTTC,CASSQDEGTYEQYF
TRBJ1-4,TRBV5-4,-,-,TGTGCCAGCAGCTCTGGAGGGGGGGATGAAAAACTGTTTTTT,CASSSGGGDEKLFF
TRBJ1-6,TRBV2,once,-,TGTGCCAGCAGTGAAGGCTGGATTAATAATTCACCCCTCCACTTT,CASSEGWINNSPLHF
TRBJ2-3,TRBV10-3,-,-,TGTGCCATCAGTGAGCCGAGGACGGGTAGGAGCACAGATACGCAGTATTTT,CAISEPRTGRSTDTQYF
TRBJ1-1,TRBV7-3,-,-,TGTGCCAGCAGCCCAAACCAGGACGACACTGAAGCTTTCTTT,CASSPNQDDTEAFF
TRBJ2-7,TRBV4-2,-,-,TGTGCCAGCAGCCGACTCCCGGGGGAACTCAACTACGAGCAGTACTTC,CASSRLPGELNYEQYF
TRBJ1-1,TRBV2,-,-,TGTGCCAGCAGTGAAGCGCAAAGGGGCCCCGAAGCTTTCTTT,CASSEAQRGPEAFF
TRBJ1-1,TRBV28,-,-,TGTGCCAGCAGCCCGGGGGGGGGTGACACTGAAGCTTTCTTT,CASSPGGGDTEAFF
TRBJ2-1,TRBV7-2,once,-,TGTGCCAGCAGCTTACACGAGCGTGGTGAGCAGTTCTTC,CASSLHERGEQFF
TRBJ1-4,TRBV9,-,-,TGTGCCAGCAGCCCCGGTAGCGGCATCGCGACTAATGAAAAACTGTTTTTT,CASSPGSGIATNEKLFF
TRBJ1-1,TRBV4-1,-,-,TGCGCCAGCAAGCTACGTGACAGGAATACTGAAGCTTTCTTT,CASKLRDRNTEAFF
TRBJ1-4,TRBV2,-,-,TGTGCCAGCAGTGAAAAATTGACAGCTCCATTTACTAATGAAAAACTGTTTTTT,CASSEKLTAPFTNEKLFF
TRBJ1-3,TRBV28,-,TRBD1,TGTGCCAGCAGTACCTACGGGACAGGAAACTCTGGAAACACCATATATTTT,CASSTYGTGNSGNTIYF
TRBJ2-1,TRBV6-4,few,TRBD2,TGTGCCAGCAGTGGACTAGCGGGGGGCAATGAGCAGTTCTTC,CASSGLAGGNEQFF
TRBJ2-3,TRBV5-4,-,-,TGTGCCAGCAGCCCTCCCGAGGCGGATACGCAGTATTTT,CASSPPEADTQYF
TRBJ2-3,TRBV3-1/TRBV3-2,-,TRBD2,TGTGCCAGCAGCCGCCCTAGCGGGGGGGCTGATACGCAGTATTTT,CASSRPSGGADTQYF
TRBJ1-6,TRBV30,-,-,TGTGCCTTCCTACAGAGCTCCTATAATTCACCCCTCCACTTT,CAFLQSSYNSPLHF
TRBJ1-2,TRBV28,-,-,TGTGCCAGCAGTAATAATAATAACTATGGCTACACCTTC,CASSNNNNYGYTF
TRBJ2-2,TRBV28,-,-,TGTGCCTCTCGAGCGGATAGCACCGGGGAGCTGTTTTTT,CASRADSTGELFF
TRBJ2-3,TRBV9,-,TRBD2,TGTGCCAGCAGCGTAGGCGGGGGGCCCGCAGATACGCAGTATTTT,CASSVGGGPADTQYF
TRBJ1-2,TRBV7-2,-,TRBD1,TGTGCCAGCAGCTTAGACAGGGGGAACTATGGCTACACCTTC,CASSLDRGNYGYTF
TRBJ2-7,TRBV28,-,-,TGTGCCAGCAGACCTACATGGAACTACGAGCAGTACTTC,CASRPTWNYEQYF
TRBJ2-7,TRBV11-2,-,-,TGTGCCAGCAGCTCCCCAGGCCTGAACTCCTACGAGCAGTACTTC,CASSSPGLNSYEQYF
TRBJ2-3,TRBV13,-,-,TGTGCCAGCAGCCGGAGAGGGACGGGCAGAGATACGCAGTATTTT,CASSRRGTGRDTQYF
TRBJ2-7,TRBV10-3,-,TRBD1,TGTGCCATCAGTGATTCTGACAGGGACGAGCAGTACTTC,CAISDSDRDEQYF
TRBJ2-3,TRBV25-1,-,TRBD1,TGTGCCAGCAGGGGATGGACAGGGGTTAGGACAGATACGCAGTATTTT,CASRGWTGVRTDTQYF
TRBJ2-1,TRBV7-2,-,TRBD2,TGTGCCAGCAGTACGACTAGCGGGGACCCCTACAATGAGCAGTTCTTC,CASSTTSGDPYNEQFF
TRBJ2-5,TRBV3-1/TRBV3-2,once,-,TGTGCCAGCAGCCTAGGGGAGACCCAGTACTTC,CASSLGETQYF
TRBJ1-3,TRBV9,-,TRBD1,TGTGCCAGCAGCCCCACGACAGGGGGCGCCGGGATTGGAAACACCATATATTTT,CASSPTTGGAGIGNTIYF
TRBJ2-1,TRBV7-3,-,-,TGTGCCAGCAGCCCTGGGGGCGATGAGCAGTTCTTC,CASSPGGDEQFF
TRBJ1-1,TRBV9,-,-,TGTGCCAGCAGCCCCCGGGCAAACACTGAAGCTTTCTTT,CASSPRANTEAFF
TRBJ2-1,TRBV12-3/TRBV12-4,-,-,TGTGCCAGCAGCTCACGCTTGGACCATGAGCAGTTCTTC,CASSSRLDHEQFF
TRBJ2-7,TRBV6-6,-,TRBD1,TGTGCCAGCAGGCGCCCGGACAGGGGGTCCTACGAGCAGTACTTC,CASRRPDRGSYEQYF
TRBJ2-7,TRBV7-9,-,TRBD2,TGTGCCAGCAGTCCGGCTAGCGGGGGGAAATACGAGCAGTACTTC,CASSPASGGKYEQYF
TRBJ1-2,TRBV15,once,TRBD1,TGTGCCACCAGCATCGACAGGGTATCTAACTATGGCTACACCTTC,CATSIDRVSNYGYTF
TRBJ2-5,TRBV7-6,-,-,TGTGCCAGCAGCTCCCTTCGAACCGGGGGAAAGACCCAGTACTTC,CASSSLRTGGKTQYF
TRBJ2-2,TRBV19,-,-,TGTGCCAGTAGTATGGGTACTGCGAACACCGGGGAGCTGTTTTTT,CASSMGTANTGELFF
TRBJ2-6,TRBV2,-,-,TGTGCCAGCAGTGAACGGGTGAGAGCTGGGGCCAACGTCCTGACTTTC,CASSERVRAGANVLTF
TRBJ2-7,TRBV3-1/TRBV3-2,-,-,TGTGCCAGCAGCCAACGGGGCGTCTACTCCTACGAGCAGTACTTC,CASSQRGVYSYEQYF
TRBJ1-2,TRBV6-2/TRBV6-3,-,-,TGTGCCAGCAGTTACGAAAGACCATATGGCTACACCTTC,CASSYERPYGYTF
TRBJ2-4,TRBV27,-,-,TGTGCCAGCAGTCCCCCGGGCGGCGGGAAAAACATTCAGTACTTC,CASSPPGGGKNIQYF
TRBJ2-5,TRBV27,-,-,TGTGCCAGCAGTTTATATGGGCAAGAGACCCAGTACTTC,CASSLYGQETQYF
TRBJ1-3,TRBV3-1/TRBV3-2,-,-,TGTGCCAGCAGCCAAGATTCCGTCTCTGGAAACACCATATATTTT,CASSQDSVSGNTIYF
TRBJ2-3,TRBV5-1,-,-,TGCGCCAGCAGCCCGGGCCCGACAGGAACTAGCACAGATACGCAGTATTTT,CASSPGPTGTSTDTQYF
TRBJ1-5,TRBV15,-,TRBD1,TGTGCCACCAGCAGATCCGGGACAGGGGGCTATCAGCCCCAGCATTTT,CATSRSGTGGYQPQHF
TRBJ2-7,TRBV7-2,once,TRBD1,TGTGCCAGCAGCTTAGGGCGGACAGGGAAGTACTTC,CASSLGRTGKYF
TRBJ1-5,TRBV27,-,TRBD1,TGTGCCAGCAGTTTTGACAGGGAGCATCAGCCCCAGCATTTT,CASSFDREHQPQHF
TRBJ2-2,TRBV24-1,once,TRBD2,TGTGCCACCAGACAGACCGGGGGGGACGGGGAGCTGTTTTTT,CATRQTGGDGELFF
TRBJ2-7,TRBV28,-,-,TGTGCCAGCAGTTCCCTACTAACCCTGGTCGGTGGCCCGCTCTCCTACGAGCAGTACTTC,CASSSLLTLVGGPLSYEQYF
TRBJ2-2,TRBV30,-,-,TGTGCCTGGAGTGACAAACCCGGGGAGCTGTTTTTT,CAWSDKPGELFF
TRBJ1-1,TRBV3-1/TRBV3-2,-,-,TGTGCCAGCAGCAGGGATCAGGGGAACACTGAAGCTTTCTTT,CASSRDQGNTEAFF
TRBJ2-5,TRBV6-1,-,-,TGTGCCAGCAGTGAACGGTCGGGGGGCAAGGAGACCCAGTACTTC,CASSERSGGKETQYF
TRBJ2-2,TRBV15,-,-,TGTGCCACCAGCAGAGAGGGCGGGGCGAACACCGGGGAGCTGTTTTTT,CATSREGGANTGELFF
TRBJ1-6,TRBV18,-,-,TGTGCCAGCTCACCACGGGAGGGGAGTGGTTCACCCCTCCACTTT,CASSPREGSGSPLHF
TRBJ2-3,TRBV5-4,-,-,TGTGCCAGCAGCTTGAGTTTAAGCGGCGATACGCAGTATTTT,CASSLSLSGDTQYF
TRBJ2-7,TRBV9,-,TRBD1,TGTGCCAGCAGTACCGGGACAGGGGTTGCCTACGAGCAGTACTTC,CASSTGTGVAYEQYF